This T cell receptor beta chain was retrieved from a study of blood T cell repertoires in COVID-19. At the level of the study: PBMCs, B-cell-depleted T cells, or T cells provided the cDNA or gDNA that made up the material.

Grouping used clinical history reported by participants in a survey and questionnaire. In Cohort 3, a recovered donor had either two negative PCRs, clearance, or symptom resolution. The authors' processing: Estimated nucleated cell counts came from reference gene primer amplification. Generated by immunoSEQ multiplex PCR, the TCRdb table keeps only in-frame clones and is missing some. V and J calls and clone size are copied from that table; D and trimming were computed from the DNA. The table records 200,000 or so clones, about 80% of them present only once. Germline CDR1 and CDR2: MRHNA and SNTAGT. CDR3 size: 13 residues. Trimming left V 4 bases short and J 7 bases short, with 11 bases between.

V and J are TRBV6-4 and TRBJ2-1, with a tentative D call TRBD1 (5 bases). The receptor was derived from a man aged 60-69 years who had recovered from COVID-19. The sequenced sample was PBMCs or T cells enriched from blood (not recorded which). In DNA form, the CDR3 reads TGTGCCAGCAGTGTCGAGTCAGGGAATGAGCAGTTCTTC. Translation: CASSVESGNEQFF.